This paragraph covers one T cell receptor beta chain sequence. What it binds is unknown. Peripheral blood CD8+ and CD4+ T cells were profiled by TCR beta sequencing. While CD8+ and CD4+ T cells were isolated negatively, TEMRA cells were enriched by FACS. These data originate in a study of CD8 T cells in Susac syndrome. About 0.45 to 1 ug RNA was reverse transcribed with random hexamers. The authors amplified TCR beta CDR3 across 54 Vbeta and 13 Jbeta using immunoSEQ multiplex PCR. TCRdb fed the immunoSEQ multiplex PCR reads into MiXCR, producing one record per CDR3 protein. The sample consists of 150,000 to 250,000 distinct CDR3 sequences, around 96% of them appearing once. V was pared by 6 bases and J by 2 bases, with 11 bases between. The CDR3 length is 13 residues. CDR1 is MNHNS and CDR2 is SASEGT in the germline V gene. Study results and caveats: An acknowledgment was made by the study that its TCR sequencing and HLA analysis involved relatively few individuals.

The source of this sequence is a human donor with multiple sclerosis. The sequencing sample was made of CD4+ T cells from PBMCs. The V and J genes are TRBV6-1 and TRBJ2-7; no clear D. CDR3 amino acids: CASSPQVTYEQYF. CDR3 coding DNA: TGTGCCAGCAGCCCTCAGGTGACCTACGAGCAGTACTTC.